This TCR beta chain was observed in a study of blood T cell repertoires in COVID-19. Method: immunoSEQ multiplex PCR; TCRdb's copy keeps in-frame clones and lacks some. This repertoire shows about 380,000 clones, 81% found once; its top ten account for 1.1%. The CDR3 covers 14 residues. Germline V gives CDR1 SQVTM, CDR2 ANQGSEA. The junction had 8 bases not matched to a gene; V was cut back by 3 bases and J by 6 bases. The chain is built from TRBV29-1 and TRBJ2-1, with TRBD1 matching over 7 bases. The sequencing input was peripheral blood. This TCR was sampled from a human donor with acute or convalescent COVID-19. The donor label of this sample is uncertain. The CDR3 DNA sequence: TGCAGCGTTGAGCGACAGGGACGGGGCAATGAGCAGTTCTTC. This translates into CSVERQGRGNEQFF.